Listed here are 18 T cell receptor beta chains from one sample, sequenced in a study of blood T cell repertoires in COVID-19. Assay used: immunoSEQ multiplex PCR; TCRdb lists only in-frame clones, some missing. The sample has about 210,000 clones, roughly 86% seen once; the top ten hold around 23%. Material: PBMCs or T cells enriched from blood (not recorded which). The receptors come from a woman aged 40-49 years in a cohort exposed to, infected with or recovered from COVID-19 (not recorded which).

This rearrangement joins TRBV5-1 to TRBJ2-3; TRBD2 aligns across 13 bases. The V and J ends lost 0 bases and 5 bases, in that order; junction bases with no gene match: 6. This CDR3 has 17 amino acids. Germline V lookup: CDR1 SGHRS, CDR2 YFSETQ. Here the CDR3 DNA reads TGCGCCAGCAGCTTGGAGGGACTAGCGGGATGGAGAGATACGCAGTATTTT. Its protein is CASSLEGLAGWRDTQYF.

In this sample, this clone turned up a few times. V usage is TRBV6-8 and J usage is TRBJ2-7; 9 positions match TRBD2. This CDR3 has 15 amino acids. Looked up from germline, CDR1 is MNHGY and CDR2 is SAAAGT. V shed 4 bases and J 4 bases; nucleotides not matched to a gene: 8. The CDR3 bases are TGTGCCAGCAGTTGCATAGCGGGAGATTTTTACGAGCAGTACTTC. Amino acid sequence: CASSCIAGDFYEQYF.

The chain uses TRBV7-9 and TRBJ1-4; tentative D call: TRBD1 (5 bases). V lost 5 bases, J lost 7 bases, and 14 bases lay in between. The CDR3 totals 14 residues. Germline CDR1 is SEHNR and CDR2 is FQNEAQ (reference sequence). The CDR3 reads CASSTSQGGEKLFF. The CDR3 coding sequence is TGTGCCAGCAGCACTAGCCAGGGTGGTGAAAAACTGTTTTTT. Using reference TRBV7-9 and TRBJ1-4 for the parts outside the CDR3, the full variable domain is DTGVSQNPRHKITKRGQNVTFRCDPISEHNRLYWYRQTLGQGPEFLTYFQNEAQLEKSRLLSDRFSAERPKGSFSTLEIQRTEQGDSAMYLCASSTSQGGEKLFFGSGTQLSVL.

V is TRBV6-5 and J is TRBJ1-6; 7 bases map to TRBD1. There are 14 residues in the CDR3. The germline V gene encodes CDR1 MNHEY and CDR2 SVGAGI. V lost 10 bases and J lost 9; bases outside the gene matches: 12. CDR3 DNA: TGTGCCACCGACCGACAGGGAGAGGGTTCACCCCTCCACTTT. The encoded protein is CATDRQGEGSPLHF.

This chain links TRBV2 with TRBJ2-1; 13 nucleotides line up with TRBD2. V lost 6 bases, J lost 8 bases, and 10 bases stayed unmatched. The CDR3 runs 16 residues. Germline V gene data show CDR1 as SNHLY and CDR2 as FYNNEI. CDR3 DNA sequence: TGTGCCAGCAGGCAACTAGCGGGGGGGATCGGCGATGAGCAGTTCTTC. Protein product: CASRQLAGGIGDEQFF.

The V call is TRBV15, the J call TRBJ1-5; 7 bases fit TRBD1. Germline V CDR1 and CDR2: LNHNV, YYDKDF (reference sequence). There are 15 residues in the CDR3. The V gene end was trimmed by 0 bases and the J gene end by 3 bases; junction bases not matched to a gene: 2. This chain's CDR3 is CATSREEGANQPQHF. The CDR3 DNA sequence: TGTGCCACCAGCAGAGAAGAGGGGGCCAATCAGCCCCAGCATTTT.

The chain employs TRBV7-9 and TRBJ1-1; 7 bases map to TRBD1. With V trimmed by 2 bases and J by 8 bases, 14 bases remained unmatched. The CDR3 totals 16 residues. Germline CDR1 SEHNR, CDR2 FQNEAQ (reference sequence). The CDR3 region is CASSLWGDSLNLEAFF. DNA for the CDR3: TGTGCCAGCAGCTTATGGGGGGACAGCCTAAACTTGGAAGCTTTCTTT.

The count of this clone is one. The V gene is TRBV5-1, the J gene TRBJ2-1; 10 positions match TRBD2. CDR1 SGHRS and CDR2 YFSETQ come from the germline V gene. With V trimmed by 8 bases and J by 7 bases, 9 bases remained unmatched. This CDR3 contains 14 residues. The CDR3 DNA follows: TGCGCCAGTGGTAGGACTAGCGGCGAGAATGAGCAGTTCTTC. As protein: CASGRTSGENEQFF. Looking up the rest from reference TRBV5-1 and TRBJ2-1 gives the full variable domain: KAGVTQTPRYLIKTRGQQVTLSCSPISGHRSVSWYQQTPGQGLQFLFEYFSETQRNKGNFPGRFSGRQFSNSRSEMNVSTLELGDSALYLCASGRTSGENEQFFGPGTRLTVL.

The CDR3 loop is CASSDSRQGANYGYTF. The CDR3 coding sequence is TGTGCCAGCAGTGACTCGAGGCAGGGGGCGAACTATGGCTACACCTTC. The chain couples TRBV6-4 to TRBJ1-2; 8 positions agree with TRBD1. In germline, CDR1 is MRHNA, CDR2 SNTAGT. J gave up 2 bases and V 0 bases, and 5 bases lay outside the gene matches. This CDR3 has 16 residues.

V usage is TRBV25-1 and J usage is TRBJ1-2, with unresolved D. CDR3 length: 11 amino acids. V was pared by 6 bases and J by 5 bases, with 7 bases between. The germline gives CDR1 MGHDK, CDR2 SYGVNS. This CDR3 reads CASSGYYGYTF. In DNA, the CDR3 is TGTGCCAGCAGCGGGTATTATGGCTACACCTTC.

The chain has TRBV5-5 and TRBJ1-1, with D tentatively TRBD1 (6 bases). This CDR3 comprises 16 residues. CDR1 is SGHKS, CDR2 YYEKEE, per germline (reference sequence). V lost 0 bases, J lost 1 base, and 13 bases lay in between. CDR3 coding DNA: TGTGCCAGCAGCTTGGAAAGGGGGTCGAAGAACACTGAAGCTTTCTTT. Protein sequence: CASSLERGSKNTEAFF.

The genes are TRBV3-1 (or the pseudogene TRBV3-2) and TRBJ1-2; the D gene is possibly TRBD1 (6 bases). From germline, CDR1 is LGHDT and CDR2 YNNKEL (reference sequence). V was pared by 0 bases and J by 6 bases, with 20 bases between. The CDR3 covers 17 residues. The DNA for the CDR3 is TGTGCCAGCAGCCAAGATTTGCAGGGGTTCCGGTGGGATGGCTACACCTTC. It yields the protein CASSQDLQGFRWDGYTF.

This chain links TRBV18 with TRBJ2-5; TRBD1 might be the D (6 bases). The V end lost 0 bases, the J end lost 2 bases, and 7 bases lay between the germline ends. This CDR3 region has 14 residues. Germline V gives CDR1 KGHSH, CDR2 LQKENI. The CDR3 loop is CASSPPQGQETQYF. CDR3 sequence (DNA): TGTGCCAGCTCACCACCGCAGGGGCAAGAGACCCAGTACTTC.

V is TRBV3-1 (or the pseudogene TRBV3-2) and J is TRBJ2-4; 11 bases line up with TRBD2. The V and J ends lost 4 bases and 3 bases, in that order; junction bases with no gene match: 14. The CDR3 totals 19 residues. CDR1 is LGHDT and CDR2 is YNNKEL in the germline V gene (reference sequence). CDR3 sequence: CASSPRGVAGGVVKNIQYF. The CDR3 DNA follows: TGTGCCAGCAGCCCCCGGGGGGTAGCGGGGGGGGTGGTCAAAAACATTCAGTACTTC.

The CDR3 here is CASSLSSNHNEQFF. CDR3 nucleotide sequence: TGTGCCAGCAGCTTATCTAGTAACCACAATGAGCAGTTCTTC. This chain uses TRBV7-2 with TRBJ2-1; unclear D gene. Trimming took off 2 bases at V and 5 bases at J, with 10 bases between the two ends. The CDR3 contains 14 residues. The germline gives CDR1 SGHTA, CDR2 FQGNSA.

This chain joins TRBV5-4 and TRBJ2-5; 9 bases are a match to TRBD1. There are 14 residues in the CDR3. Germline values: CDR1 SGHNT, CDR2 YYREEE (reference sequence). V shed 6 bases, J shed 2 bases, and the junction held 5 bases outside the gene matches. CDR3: CASNKDRGQETQYF. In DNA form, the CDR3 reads TGTGCCAGCAACAAGGACAGGGGTCAAGAGACCCAGTACTTC.

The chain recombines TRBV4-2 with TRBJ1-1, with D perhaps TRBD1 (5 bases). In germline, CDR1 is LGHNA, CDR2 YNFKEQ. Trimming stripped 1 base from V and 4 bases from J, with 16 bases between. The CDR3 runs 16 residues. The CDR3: CASSQGVAGPVTEAFF. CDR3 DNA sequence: TGTGCCAGCAGCCAAGGCGTGGCAGGGCCGGTCACTGAAGCTTTCTTT.

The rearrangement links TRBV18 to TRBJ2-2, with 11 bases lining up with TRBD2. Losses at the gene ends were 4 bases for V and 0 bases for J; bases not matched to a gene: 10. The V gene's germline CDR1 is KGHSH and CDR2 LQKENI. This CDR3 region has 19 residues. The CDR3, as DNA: TGTGCCAGCTCACTCGGGACTAGCGGTACTCTCGCGAACACCGGGGAGCTGTTTTTT. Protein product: CASSLGTSGTLANTGELFF.